The 25 T cell receptor beta chains given below trace back to one sample, sequenced in a study of shared clonotypes between healthy human individuals. Clones were sequenced by immunoSEQ multiplex PCR, and TCRdb holds only the in-frame ones, with some missing. The sample has roughly 720,000 clones; about 90% are singletons. Sequencing used memory CD8+ T cells from PBMCs. The subset: CD45RO+ cells pooled with CCR7-negative TemRA cells. The receptors were sampled from a man aged 18 to 29 in good health. Some clones in this sample may be carry-over from other donors' samples.

This chain uses TRBV6-5 with TRBJ1-2; no definite D call. Germline V gene lookup returns CDR1 MNHEY and CDR2 SVGAGI. V was trimmed by 2 bases and J by 1 base, leaving 11 bases between them. This CDR3 has 15 residues. The CDR3 is CASSYEDGINYGYTF. The CDR3 DNA is TGTGCCAGCAGTTACGAGGACGGTATTAACTATGGCTACACCTTC.

The V gene is TRBV27, the J gene TRBJ1-2, with 9 bases lining up with TRBD1. V shed 4 bases, J shed 6 bases, and the junction held 15 bases outside the gene matches. CDR3 length: 17 residues. Germline V gene data show CDR1 as MNHEY and CDR2 as SMNVEV (reference sequence). The CDR3 loop is CASSSSPGQGLFDGYTF. Written as DNA, the CDR3 is TGTGCCAGCAGTTCTAGCCCGGGACAGGGCCTCTTTGATGGCTACACCTTC.

This chain joins TRBV5-1 and TRBJ2-1; D possibly corresponds to TRBD1 (5 bases). Germline loops: CDR1 SGHRS, CDR2 YFSETQ. Trimming took off 4 bases at V and 4 bases at J, with 12 bases between the two ends. The CDR3 runs to 14 residues. The CDR3 protein is CASSGSQAYNEQFF. CDR3 coding DNA: TGCGCCAGCAGCGGCTCACAGGCGTACAATGAGCAGTTCTTC.

The CDR3 loop reads CASSPDRSEQYF. The CDR3 region has the DNA TGTGCCAGCAGTCCTGACAGATCCGAGCAGTACTTC. V and J are TRBV14 and TRBJ2-7, with TRBD1 as a possible D gene (5 bases). Trimming took 6 bases from V and 6 from J, leaving 12 bases between them. There are 12 residues in the CDR3. Germline V gene data show CDR1 as SGHDN and CDR2 as FVKESK.

V and J are TRBV10-3 and TRBJ2-1, with a possible D match to TRBD1 (6 bases). This CDR3 contains 13 residues. V was cut by 6 bases and J by 7 bases, with 13 bases left in between. The germline V gene encodes CDR1 ENHRY and CDR2 SYGVKD. This CDR3 reads CAISSGQLNEQFF. CDR3 nucleotides: TGTGCCATCAGCTCCGGACAGTTGAATGAGCAGTTCTTC.

The chain joins TRBV2 to TRBJ2-2; 8 bases map to TRBD2. Unmatched junction bases numbered 11, after V lost 6 bases and J lost 5 bases. Looked up from germline, CDR1 is SNHLY and CDR2 is FYNNEI. This CDR3 comprises 16 residues. CDR3 amino acids: CASRDRLARDTGELFF. For the CDR3, the DNA is TGTGCCAGCAGGGACCGACTAGCGAGAGATACCGGGGAGCTGTTTTTT.

The chain links TRBV6-6 to TRBJ2-7, with D perhaps matching TRBD2 (5 bases). The CDR3 is 13 residues long. Trimming shortened V by 0 bases and J by 3 bases, and 6 bases separated the two germline ends. Germline lookup yields CDR1 MNHNY and CDR2 SVGAGI (reference sequence). CDR3 nucleotides: TGTGCCAGCAGTTACTCTAGCGACTACGAGCAGTACTTC. Amino acid sequence: CASSYSSDYEQYF.

Details on this clone: Other DNA variants within this sample encode the same CDR3. The gene calls are TRBV27 and TRBJ2-7, with D possibly matching TRBD2 (6 bases). V lost 3 bases and J 3 bases, leaving 6 bases between the germline ends. Per the germline V gene, CDR1 is MNHEY and CDR2 is SMNVEV (reference sequence). The CDR3 loop spans 12 amino acids. CDR3 nucleotides: TGTGCCAGCAGTTTGGGGGGCTACGAGCAGTACTTC. It codes for CASSLGGYEQYF.

This clone was picked up one time. This chain connects TRBV13 to TRBJ2-7; D gene unclear. Germline V lookup: CDR1 PRHDT, CDR2 FYEKMQ (reference sequence). Trimming shortened V by 0 bases and J by 2 bases, and 17 bases separated the two germline ends. The CDR3 runs to 17 residues. CDR3 nucleotide sequence: TGTGCCAGCAGCTTAGGAGGTTTGCGGAGTTTAACCTACGAGCAGTACTTC. It encodes CASSLGGLRSLTYEQYF.

The J gene is TRBJ1-4, the V gene TRBV30; tentatively, D is TRBD1 (6 bases). V lost 7 bases and J 8 bases, leaving 17 bases between the germline ends. The germline gives CDR1 GTSNPN, CDR2 SVGIG (reference sequence). The CDR3 is made up of 13 amino acids. CDR3 bases: TGTGCCTTCGTTACCGGGACAACAGAAAAACTGTTTTTT. Its protein product is CAFVTGTTEKLFF.

The rearrangement links TRBV28 to TRBJ2-7; D call uncertain. Germline V gene data show CDR1 as MDHEN and CDR2 as SYDVKM. Trimming removed 5 bases from V and 3 bases from J, with 8 bases in between. The CDR3 sequence is 12 residues long. For the CDR3, the DNA is TGTGCCAGCAGTCCACCAAACTACGAGCAGTACTTC. This sequence encodes CASSPPNYEQYF.

The chain employs TRBV19 and TRBJ2-3, with a possible D match to TRBD1 (6 bases). CDR1 is LNHDA, CDR2 SQIVND, per germline (reference sequence). V lost 3 bases, J lost 4 bases, and 17 bases lay in between. The CDR3 has 16 amino acids. CDR3: CASSMLWGRRADTQYF. CDR3 nucleotides: TGTGCCAGTAGTATGCTGTGGGGGCGCAGGGCAGATACGCAGTATTTT.

Only one count was recorded for this clone. J is TRBJ2-5 and V is TRBV28, with 8 bases that match TRBD2. The germline V gene has CDR1 MDHEN and CDR2 SYDVKM. The CDR3 loop spans 16 amino acids. Losses at the gene ends were 2 bases for V and 4 bases for J; bases not matched to a gene: 9. The DNA for the CDR3 is TGTGCCAGCAGTTTAGTACCGGGACTAGGAGGAGAGACCCAGTACTTC. Its translation: CASSLVPGLGGETQYF.

The chain combines TRBV9 with TRBJ1-2; D is possibly TRBD1 (5 bases). V was pared by 0 bases and J by 0 bases, with 9 bases between. The CDR3 totals 15 residues. CDR1 is SGDLS, CDR2 YYNGEE, per germline. CDR3 coding DNA: TGTGCCAGCAGCGTAGTCACAGGAGCTAACTATGGCTACACCTTC. This codes for CASSVVTGANYGYTF.

The chain has TRBV15 and TRBJ2-7, with 9 bases aligning to TRBD1. This CDR3 spans 15 amino acids. Looked up from germline, CDR1 is LNHNV and CDR2 is YYDKDF (reference sequence). With V trimmed by 0 bases and J by 5 bases, 5 bases remained unmatched. CDR3 region: CATSRDRDRENEQYF. The CDR3 bases are TGTGCCACCAGCAGAGATAGGGACAGGGAAAACGAGCAGTACTTC.

V gene TRBV29-1 combines with J gene TRBJ1-1, with no clear D. V dropped 6 bases and J dropped 6 bases, with 14 bases sitting between them. Germline CDR1 reads SQVTM; CDR2 reads ANQGSEA. The CDR3 has 12 residues. The CDR3 sequence: CSVQFDGPEAFF. Here the CDR3 DNA reads TGCAGCGTCCAGTTCGACGGACCTGAAGCTTTCTTT.

The CDR3 sequence is CASSYAPVAGAYEQYF. CDR3 nucleotide sequence: TGTGCCAGCAGCTACGCCCCAGTAGCGGGCGCCTACGAGCAGTACTTC. The rearrangement uses TRBV11-2 and TRBJ2-7, with 7 bases fitting TRBD2. The CDR3 totals 16 residues. Germline values: CDR1 SGHAT, CDR2 FQNNGV. Losses at the gene ends were 4 bases for V and 2 bases for J; bases not matched to a gene: 11.

The chain couples TRBV27 to TRBJ1-1; D not resolved. V gave up 6 bases and J gave up 7 bases, with 15 bases separating them. The CDR3 covers 13 residues. Germline CDR1 and CDR2: MNHEY and SMNVEV (reference sequence). DNA of the CDR3: TGTGCCAGCAGCTCCGGGTCGGCGGTTGAAGCTTTCTTT. It codes for CASSSGSAVEAFF.

This chain uses TRBV5-6 with TRBJ2-5; D not resolved. The J call is doubtful: the DNA matches TRBJ2-7 better. Germline lookup yields CDR1 SGHDT and CDR2 YYEEEE. The CDR3 spans 15 residues. The CDR3 nucleotides are TGTGCCAGCAGCTTGGCCAGTTCGAGGACCTACGAGCAGTACTTC. It is translated as CASSLASSRTYEQYF.

The chain uses TRBV2 and TRBJ2-5, with 11 bases identical to TRBD1. The CDR3 runs 14 residues. Losses at the gene ends were 6 bases for V and 4 bases for J; bases not matched to a gene: 4. CDR1 is SNHLY and CDR2 is FYNNEI in the germline V gene. Here the CDR3 reads CASSSGQGGETQYF. The CDR3 bases are TGTGCCAGCAGCTCGGGACAGGGGGGAGAGACCCAGTACTTC.

V and J are TRBV6-5 and TRBJ2-7; no definite D call. Germline lookup yields CDR1 MNHEY and CDR2 SVGAGI. The CDR3 length is 12 residues. Trimming left V 3 bases short and J 6 bases short, with 9 bases between. The CDR3 coding sequence is TGTGCCAGCAGTTATGGGTCAGCCGAGCAGTACTTC. Amino acids: CASSYGSAEQYF.

This clone was found many times. The J gene is TRBJ2-1, the V gene TRBV6-1; 8 nucleotides line up with TRBD2. The length of the CDR3 is 15 residues. Germline CDR1 and CDR2: MNHNS and SASEGT. J lost 4 bases, V lost 6 bases, and 8 bases had no gene match. The CDR3 loop reads CASSRIAGTYNEQFF. The CDR3 nucleotides are TGTGCCAGCAGCCGAATAGCGGGAACTTACAATGAGCAGTTCTTC.

The chain couples TRBV28 to TRBJ2-4; D may match TRBD1 or TRBD2 (6 bases each). Looked up from germline, CDR1 is MDHEN and CDR2 is SYDVKM. The CDR3 sequence is 15 residues long. The V and J ends lost 2 bases and 5 bases respectively, with 13 bases between them. Here the CDR3 reads CASSLRGPAENIQYF. The CDR3 DNA follows: TGTGCCAGCAGTTTACGGGGGCCCGCCGAAAACATTCAGTACTTC. The full variable domain, rest sourced from reference TRBV28 and TRBJ2-4, is DVKVTQSSRYLVKRTGEKVFLECVQDMDHENMFWYRQDPGLGLRLIYFSYDVKMKEKGDIPEGYSVSREKKERFSLILESASTNQTSMYLCASSLRGPAENIQYFGAGTRLSVL.

The gene calls are TRBV19 and TRBJ2-1, with 13 bases identical to TRBD2. In germline, CDR1 is LNHDA, CDR2 SQIVND (reference sequence). The CDR3 length is 18 residues. J was trimmed by 4 bases and V by 2 bases; bases with no gene match: 8. DNA of the CDR3: TGTGCCAGTAGTATAAACGAGGGACTAGCGGGACGATACAATGAGCAGTTCTTC. Residues: CASSINEGLAGRYNEQFF.

The chain uses TRBV4-1 and TRBJ2-7, with 11 bases aligning to TRBD2. In germline, CDR1 is MGHRA, CDR2 YSYEKL. With 4 bases clipped from V and 5 bases from J, the junction kept 7 bases outside the gene matches. This CDR3 comprises 15 residues. The CDR3 region has the DNA TGCGCCAGCAGCCGAACTAGCGGGAGTGGTCACGAGCAGTACTTC. Translated: CASSRTSGSGHEQYF.